This TCR beta chain is drawn from a study of sequential checkpoint blockade in melanoma. Overall study: Each arm's sequence ended with maintenance nivolumab.

The germline V gene encodes CDR1 MNHEY and CDR2 SMNVEV (reference sequence). The CDR3 contains 15 residues. V was shortened by 8 bases and J by 1 base, with 18 bases between the two germline ends. TCRdb keeps only in-frame clones here, not all; method: immunoSEQ multiplex PCR. In the table there are approximately 17,000 clones, approximately 80% of which are singletons. Treatment noted: randomized to nivolumab then ipilimumab (arm A) or the reverse (arm B). From thawed PBMCs, live CD3+CD8+ cells negative for CD19 and CD56 were sorted. V is TRBV27 and J is TRBJ2-7; TRBD2 might be the D (6 bases). The clonotype originates from a human donor with melanoma. Specimen: CD8+ T cells sorted from blood (inferred from file names), collected from a patient given nivolumab and ipilimumab in sequence. The CDR3 sequence: CASRFLGGNSYEQYF. CDR3 in DNA: TGTGCCAGCCGATTCCTCGGCGGGAATTCCTACGAGCAGTACTTC.